The subject of this entry is one T cell receptor (beta chain). The authors built TCR beta libraries using iRepertoire HTBI primers and Arm-PCR of CDR3 regions. In TCRdb, the multiplex PCR reads were re-called with MiXCR into one record per CDR3 protein. The table records over 300,000 distinct CDR3 sequences, about 14% of them present only once. These data are taken from a study of regulatory T cells in long-lasting Graves disease. As for time point: newly diagnosed GD, antithyroid drugs for less than 3 months. Extracted PBMC RNA gave rise to the TCR library. Patients all came to the study from an endocrinology department in Xi'an, China. The clonotype originates from a female donor with Graves disease. The sample consisted of peripheral blood mononuclear cells (PBMCs), taken at new diagnosis, from a patient treated with antithyroid drugs.

CDR3 amino acids: CASSQGGTDNNEQFF. Written as DNA, the CDR3 is TGTGCCAGCAGCCAAGGAGGGACGGACAACAATGAGCAGTTCTTC. This rearrangement joins TRBV3-1 to TRBJ2-1; either TRBD1 or TRBD2 may fit D (5 bases each). Germline CDR1 is LGHDT and CDR2 is YNNKEL (reference sequence). The V end was cut by 1 base, the J end by 5 bases, with 12 bases between. The CDR3 has 15 residues.